The present T cell receptor (beta chain) was sequenced within a study of vaccination and CD4 T cells after COVID-19 (dated by TCRdb to 2021 to 2024). In the study overall: Convalescent patients had a positive SARS-CoV-2 result on nasal swab PCR, and of these patients, some 10 had mild disease and one had severe disease. The convalescent cohort included six males and four females, with two Hispanic individuals, seven Caucasians, two Asians and one multiracial person. Two doses of either the Pfizer-BioNTech BNT162b2 vaccine (n=8) or the Moderna mRNA-1273 vaccine (n=2) were administered to participants. Post-COVID blood samples from convalescent patients were collected a median of roughly 100 days after diagnosis, with a range of roughly 35 to 161 days. The time from the second vaccine dose to post-vaccine blood sampling had a median of roughly 70 days and ranged from 14 to 241 days. The cultures were stimulated with overlapping spike peptide pools from SARS-CoV-2 and from the common cold coronaviruses HCoV-NL63, HCoV-OC43 and HCoV-229E. In control cultures, a CEFX viral epitope pool was used as positive control, an HIV-1 Nef peptide pool was used as negative control, or no peptide was added. In 10 COVID-19 convalescent patients and a handful of infection-naive healthy vaccine recipients, researchers compared the spike-specific CD4+ TCR repertoire from before mRNA vaccination with the repertoire from after. Study-wide findings and limitations: In convalescent patients, a median around 84% of post-vaccine SARS-CoV-2-reactive clones were detected only after vaccination, and vaccine-specific priming was suggested by this finding. Relatively few convalescent patients were included in the study, and early timepoints after natural infection were not analyzed. Of the vaccine-specific clones in convalescent patients, 304 of 307, or nearly all, reacted only to SARS-CoV-2 spike and did not cross-react with common cold coronaviruses. The median count of SARS-CoV-2-reactive clonotypes went up from 20 to 25 after infection to 38 after vaccination, although the change was not significant.

Notes on this clonotype: Its antigen remains undetermined. Base qualities are not at hand, and no much larger clone is one base apart.

Trimming takes 5 bases from V and 2 bases from J, and the germline ends sit 6 bases apart. The germline V gene supplies CDR1 MNHEY and CDR2 SVGEGT. From the cysteine through the phenylalanine, the CDR3 covers 12 amino acids. Only CDR3 DNA remains: 36 bases, in frame from the first base. The treatment or condition label for this specimen denotes: approximately 9-day PBMC culture with coronavirus spike peptide pools or control peptides (ViraFEST assay). The study used the ViraFEST assay, which expanded antigen-specific T cells with peptide pools and then identified expanded clonotypes by TCR sequencing. The convalescent patients' positive SARS-CoV-2 PCR tests fell between March and December 2020, which was before the Alpha, Beta and Delta variants emerged in the United States. Each well held 2 million to 2.5 million PBMCs cultured with roughly 10 ug/ml peptide pools in IMDM containing approximately 5% human AB serum and roughly 9 IU/ml IL-2. On days 3 and 7, half of the culture medium was replaced with fresh IL-2-containing medium. CD4+ T cells were isolated after roughly eleven days of culture through negative selection using the EasySep CD4+ T cell isolation kit. Ficoll-Paque Plus gradient centrifugation was used to isolate PBMCs from whole blood, and the isolated PBMCs were then either used fresh or cryopreserved at -140C. Culture conditions were generally each tested in triplicate wells.

To prepare the library, PCR was applied. DNA from cultured CD4+ T cells was subjected to TCR sequencing with the Oncomine TCR Beta short-read assay at the Johns Hopkins FTIC core. Genomic DNA was extracted from the cultured CD4+ T cells with the QIAamp micro DNA kit. Oncomine TCR Beta libraries made from cultured CD4+ T cells were pooled using unique dual indexes and sequenced on an Illumina iSeq 100. In the source study's methods: Non-productive sequences were removed, and CDR3s that did not start with C, did not end with F or W, or were shorter than 7 amino acids were discarded. Antigen-specific clonotypes were identified using the MANAFEST web application through comparison of peptide-stimulated wells with reference and other culture wells. For a clone to be called positive, the clone needed an FDR below 0.05, an odds ratio above 5, and a productive frequency above 0.1% in at least two of three replicate wells. A clonotype counted as cross-reactive if it showed significant expansion both in the SARS-CoV-2 spike wells and in at least one common cold coronavirus spike condition. Using R version 3.6.1, CDR3 homology was evaluated through Levenshtein distances (stringdist) along with unrooted phylogenetic trees (ape). The public reads were run again by TCRdb, first through fastp at Q25 and then through MiXCR, and only productive beta chains were kept. Identical CDR3 protein sequences are pooled into one entry, listed with their most common genes and DNA. Here the V and J calls rest on TCRdb's processing, not on the authors' analysis. This sample comprises about 14,000 distinct CDR3 sequences, 51% of them detected only once. Of the sample, about 10% falls within the top ten clones.

The chain is encoded by TRBV6-2 or TRBV6-3 joined to TRBJ1-2; the D gene remains uncertain. The clonotype was recovered from a human donor who had recovered from COVID-19. Sequenced here: CD4+ T cells from blood, cultured in vitro, sampled before SARS-CoV-2 vaccination. The DNA sequence is given as TGTGCCAGCAGTCGACCGAACTATGGCTACACCTTC. Its amino acids are CASSRPNYGYTF.